The 17 T cell receptor beta chains in this list originate from one sample, sequenced in a study of OX40 agonist ivuxolimab in advanced cancers. Some clones are missing from TCRdb's copy, which holds only in-frame ones; the method was immunoSEQ multiplex PCR. Here the sample spans about 14,000 clones, roughly 79% being singletons. This specimen consisted of CD4+ or CD8+ T cells sorted from blood, obtained in a trial of the OX40 agonist ivuxolimab. The receptors were gathered from an adult with an advanced solid tumor such as melanoma, head and neck, liver or kidney cancer.

J is TRBJ1-1 and V is TRBV13, with D unclear. V lost 2 bases, J lost 2 bases, and 9 bases lay in between. Germline CDR1 is PRHDT and CDR2 is FYEKMQ (reference sequence). The CDR3 has 14 residues. The CDR3: CASSLQMINTEAFF. As DNA, the CDR3 is TGTGCCAGCAGCTTACAGATGATTAACACTGAAGCTTTCTTT.

This clone showed up just a few times. The CDR3 nucleotides are TGTGCCAGCAGTCCGGGACTAGTCTACAATGAGCAGTTCTTC. Amino acids: CASSPGLVYNEQFF. This rearrangement joins TRBV28 to TRBJ2-1, with 8 nucleotides matching TRBD2. Germline V gene data show CDR1 as MDHEN and CDR2 as SYDVKM. The CDR3 extends over 14 amino acids. The ends lost 5 bases at V and 3 bases at J; junction bases unmatched: 3. The whole variable domain, remainder taken from reference TRBV28 and TRBJ2-1, is DVKVTQSSRYLVKRTGEKVFLECVQDMDHENMFWYRQDPGLGLRLIYFSYDVKMKEKGDIPEGYSVSREKKERFSLILESASTNQTSMYLCASSPGLVYNEQFFGPGTRLTVL.

This sequence joins TRBV7-8 and TRBJ1-6; 9 bases map to TRBD1. CDR3 size: 14 residues. The germline CDR1 and CDR2 sequences are SGHVS and FQNEAQ. The trim removed 5 bases at V and 8 bases at J, leaving 4 bases unmatched. This CDR3 is CASSSWDRDSPLHF. CDR3 nucleotides: TGTGCCAGCAGCAGTTGGGACAGGGATTCACCCCTCCACTTT.

The V and J genes are TRBV7-9 and TRBJ2-7, with no clear D. The V gene lost 4 bases and the J gene lost 2 bases, with 9 bases spanning the gap. CDR1 and CDR2 from the germline V gene are SEHNR and FQNEAQ (reference sequence). CDR3 length: 13 amino acids. CDR3 sequence: CASSSDYTYEQYF. Written as DNA, the CDR3 is TGTGCCAGCAGCTCGGATTACACCTACGAGCAGTACTTC.

This clone has a handful of counts. The chain is built from TRBV19 and TRBJ2-7, with 10 bases identical to TRBD1. The length of the CDR3 is 14 residues. Trimming removed 5 bases from V and 2 bases from J; junction bases left unmatched: 3. The germline V gene encodes CDR1 LNHDA and CDR2 SQIVND (reference sequence). DNA of the CDR3: TGTGCCAGTAGTGACGGGACAGGGGCCTACGAGCAGTACTTC. Encoded protein: CASSDGTGAYEQYF.

This chain joins TRBV11-2 and TRBJ1-4; D gene uncertain. The CDR3 length is 16 residues. CDR1 is SGHAT, CDR2 FQNNGV, per germline. V dropped 1 base and J dropped 8 bases, with 17 bases sitting between them. The CDR3: CASSLGLGEFWEKLFF. The CDR3 DNA is TGTGCCAGCAGCTTAGGTTTGGGCGAGTTTTGGGAAAAACTGTTTTTT.

The chain combines TRBV6-5 with TRBJ1-2; tentatively, D is TRBD1 (5 bases). Looked up from germline, CDR1 is MNHEY and CDR2 is SVGAGI. The length of the CDR3 is 14 residues. V gave up 2 bases and J gave up 4 bases, with 11 bases separating them. The CDR3 region is CASSYRAGSYGYTF. The CDR3 DNA follows: TGTGCCAGCAGTTACAGGGCAGGGTCCTATGGCTACACCTTC.

This clone was counted only a few times. The chain is built from TRBV28 and TRBJ2-6; 7 bases fit TRBD2. V lost 7 bases to trimming and J lost 3 bases; unmatched junction nucleotides: 9. CDR3 length: 16 residues. Germline-derived CDR1 and CDR2 are MDHEN and SYDVKM. The CDR3 bases are TGTGCCAGCACCCTTGGAGCGGGGTTTGGGGCCAACGTCCTGACTTTC. Amino acids: CASTLGAGFGANVLTF.

CDR3 sequence (DNA): TGTGCCAGCAGCTTCGGGACAGGGAGAACTCAGCCCCAGCATTTT. Amino acids: CASSFGTGRTQPQHF. The genes are TRBV5-6 and TRBJ1-5, with TRBD1 identical over 9 bases. The junction had 6 bases not matched to a gene; V was cut back by 2 bases and J by 6 bases. Per germline, CDR1 SGHDT and CDR2 YYEEEE. This CDR3 has 15 residues.

The chain links TRBV11-3 to TRBJ2-2, with 8 positions matching TRBD2. With 2 bases clipped from V and 0 bases from J, the junction kept 11 bases outside the gene matches. CDR1 and CDR2 (germline): SGHNT, YENEEA. The CDR3 is 19 amino acids. DNA of the CDR3: TGTGCCAGCAGCTTATTCAGCTGGCGGGAGGACGCGAACACCGGGGAGCTGTTTTTT. It yields the protein CASSLFSWREDANTGELFF.

This clone was seen a handful of times. The rearrangement links TRBV13 to TRBJ1-2; D is possibly TRBD1 (6 bases). V shed 0 bases and J shed 4 bases, with 15 bases lying between them. The CDR3 is made up of 16 amino acids. CDR1 is PRHDT and CDR2 is FYEKMQ in the germline V gene (reference sequence). CDR3 residues: CASSLGRGRGGYGYTF. DNA of the CDR3: TGTGCCAGCAGCTTAGGCCGGGGCAGGGGAGGCTATGGCTACACCTTC.

V is TRBV6-5 and J is TRBJ1-6, with D maybe TRBD1 (6 bases). The CDR3 spans 15 residues. The V gene lost 3 bases and the J gene lost 5 bases, with 11 bases spanning the gap. Germline lookup yields CDR1 MNHEY and CDR2 SVGAGI. The CDR3 DNA follows: TGTGCCAGCAGTTATTCAGGGGAAAATAATTCACCCCTCCACTTT. Its protein is CASSYSGENNSPLHF.

This clone was detected only once. This chain uses TRBV21-1 with TRBJ1-5; the table's D call, TRBD1, was not checked against the DNA. TRBV21-1 is a recognized pseudogene. The CDR3 is 16 amino acids. The CDR3 DNA reads TGTGCCAGCAGCAAAGTCTCAGGGAAGATCCGTCAGCCCCAGCATTTT. Translation gives CASSKVSGKIRQPQHF.

The J gene is TRBJ2-7, the V gene TRBV7-8; 9 bases match TRBD2. Unmatched junction bases numbered 18, after V lost 2 bases and J lost 1 base. The CDR3 covers 20 residues. Germline CDR1 is SGHVS and CDR2 is FQNEAQ. The CDR3 loop is CASSLIAGAGLGVSSYEQYF. The CDR3 DNA follows: TGTGCCAGCAGCTTAATAGCGGGGGCTGGATTAGGGGTCAGTTCCTACGAGCAGTACTTC.

This chain connects TRBV5-6 to TRBJ2-7; D call uncertain. Trimming pared 0 bases from V and 2 bases from J, leaving 9 bases between. The germline gives CDR1 SGHDT, CDR2 YYEEEE. This CDR3 contains 14 residues. The CDR3 bases are TGTGCCAGCAGCTTGGCGGCAGGCGCCTACGAGCAGTACTTC. This codes for CASSLAAGAYEQYF.

The chain combines TRBV27 with TRBJ2-3, with 10 bases fitting TRBD1. In germline, CDR1 is MNHEY, CDR2 SMNVEV (reference sequence). J was trimmed by 2 bases and V by 5 bases; bases with no gene match: 4. The CDR3 is 15 residues long. The CDR3 spells CASSDRGPDTDTQYF. The CDR3 coding sequence is TGTGCCAGCAGTGACAGGGGGCCTGACACAGATACGCAGTATTTT.

The rearrangement uses TRBV2 and TRBJ1-2, with a weak D call TRBD1 (5 bases). Between the trimmed V and J ends, which lost 5 bases and 8 bases, there was a span of 12 bases. Germline loops: CDR1 SNHLY, CDR2 FYNNEI. The CDR3 totals 12 residues. The CDR3 reads CASSYGGEGYTF. The DNA of the CDR3 is TGTGCCAGCAGTTACGGGGGGGAGGGCTACACCTTC.